The next 23 T cell receptor beta chains were all read from a single sample in a study of shared clonotypes between healthy human individuals. CD45RO-negative, CCR7-selected cells formed the naive CD8 fraction, which excluded terminally differentiated effector memory CD45RA+ cells. The protocol was immunoSEQ multiplex PCR, while the TCRdb copy is restricted to in-frame clones and leaves out a portion. The sample has about 820,000 clones, about 92% seen once. The material sequenced was naive CD8+ T cells sorted from blood. The receptors here all came from a man aged 30 to 39 in good health.

This chain uses TRBV27 with TRBJ2-1; 8 nucleotides agree with TRBD2. Trimming removed 7 bases from V and 7 bases from J; junction bases left unmatched: 12. The CDR3 loop spans 15 amino acids. Per the germline V gene, CDR1 is MNHEY and CDR2 is SMNVEV (reference sequence). In nucleotides, the CDR3 is TGTGCCAGCACCTTGAGCGGGGGACTTGCGAATGAGCAGTTCTTC. Its protein product is CASTLSGGLANEQFF.

This chain joins TRBV27 and TRBJ2-7; maybe TRBD1 (5 bases). V lost 3 bases and J 3 bases, leaving 12 bases between the germline ends. Germline V gene data show CDR1 as MNHEY and CDR2 as SMNVEV (reference sequence). The CDR3 length is 14 residues. In DNA, the CDR3 is TGTGCCAGCAGTTTCTCAGGGAACCGCTACGAGCAGTACTTC. It specifies CASSFSGNRYEQYF.

This chain links TRBV10-2 with TRBJ2-2, with 16 positions matching TRBD2. This CDR3 spans 20 amino acids. V gave up 3 bases and J gave up 7 bases; unmatched junction bases: 14. Germline V gene lookup returns CDR1 WSHSY and CDR2 SAAADI. CDR3 coding DNA: TGCGCCAGCAGTGACGATCCGGGACTAGCGGGAGGGCCTTGGAGCGGGGAGCTGTTTTTT. This gives the protein CASSDDPGLAGGPWSGELFF.

V gene TRBV27 combines with J gene TRBJ2-5; 7 positions match TRBD1. The germline V gene has CDR1 MNHEY and CDR2 SMNVEV (reference sequence). J lost 6 bases, V lost 4 bases, and 8 bases had no gene match. The CDR3 sequence is 14 residues long. The CDR3: CASSYYEGAQTQYF. CDR3 DNA: TGTGCCAGCAGTTACTACGAGGGGGCACAGACCCAGTACTTC.

The gene calls are TRBV7-6 and TRBJ2-3, with a weak D call TRBD2 (6 bases). CDR1 and CDR2 from the germline V gene are SGHVS and FNYEAQ. CDR3 length: 15 residues. Trimming left V 5 bases short and J 3 bases short, with 15 bases between. CDR3 region: CASSLRRAVTDTQYF. In DNA form, the CDR3 reads TGTGCCAGCAGCCTCAGGAGGGCCGTAACAGATACGCAGTATTTT.

CDR3 in amino acids: CASRSSYNEQFF. The CDR3, as DNA: TGTGCCAGCAGGAGCTCCTACAATGAGCAGTTCTTC. V and J are TRBV27 and TRBJ2-1; no reliable D call. Deletions cut 6 bases from V and 0 bases from J, with 3 bases between. This CDR3 has 12 amino acids. The germline V gene has CDR1 MNHEY and CDR2 SMNVEV (reference sequence).

V and J are TRBV9 and TRBJ2-1; possibly TRBD2 for D (6 bases). In germline, CDR1 is SGDLS, CDR2 YYNGEE. The CDR3 spans 16 residues. V was shortened by 3 bases and J by 2 bases, with 15 bases between the two germline ends. The CDR3 region is CASSGTRAGAYNEQFF. The CDR3, as DNA: TGTGCCAGCAGCGGAACCCGAGCGGGTGCCTACAATGAGCAGTTCTTC. Full variable domain (rest looked up from reference TRBV9 and TRBJ2-1): DSGVTQTPKHLITATGQRVTLRCSPRSGDLSVYWYQQSLDQGLQFLIQYYNGEERAKGNILERFSAQQFPDLHSELNLSSLELGDSALYFCASSGTRAGAYNEQFFGPGTRLTVL.

The rearrangement joins TRBV13 to TRBJ2-1; 8 bases are shared with TRBD1. J gave up 7 bases and V 4 bases, and 12 bases lay outside the gene matches. Germline values: CDR1 PRHDT, CDR2 FYEKMQ (reference sequence). The CDR3 totals 16 residues. The CDR3 DNA reads TGTGCCAGCAGCTCCGCGTGGACAGGGTTGATTAATGAGCAGTTCTTC. Residues: CASSSAWTGLINEQFF.

This chain joins TRBV14 and TRBJ2-2, with 9 positions matching TRBD2. V shed 2 bases, J shed 7 bases, and the junction held 14 bases outside the gene matches. The CDR3 covers 18 residues. The germline V gene has CDR1 SGHDN and CDR2 FVKESK. In DNA, the CDR3 is TGTGCCAGCAGCCAACAGGGTTGGCGGGAGGGCCGCGGCGGGGAGCTGTTTTTT. Amino acid sequence: CASSQQGWREGRGGELFF.

Regarding this clone: Other DNA sequences within the sample encode an identical CDR3. CDR3 DNA: TGTGCCAGCAGTTTGGCGGGACAGGGATCCTACGAGCAGTACTTC. This encodes CASSLAGQGSYEQYF. The chain uses TRBV27 and TRBJ2-7, with 9 bases matching TRBD1. The CDR3 has 15 residues. The junction had 4 bases not matched to a gene; V was cut back by 3 bases and J by 1 base. Germline CDR1 and CDR2: MNHEY and SMNVEV (reference sequence).

The CDR3 here is CASSAGDDTDTQYF. The CDR3 DNA is TGTGCCAGCTCCGCGGGGGACGACACAGATACGCAGTATTTT. The rearrangement uses TRBV19 and TRBJ2-3, with 7 bases fitting TRBD2. This CDR3 has 14 amino acids. Germline values: CDR1 LNHDA, CDR2 SQIVND (reference sequence). Trimming took 9 bases from V and 2 from J; bases not matched to a gene: 8.

The V call is TRBV9, the J call TRBJ1-1; TRBD1 matches at 7 bases. Germline values: CDR1 SGDLS, CDR2 YYNGEE. The CDR3 has 16 residues. V shed 0 bases, J shed 0 bases, and the junction held 5 bases outside the gene matches. CDR3 sequence (DNA): TGTGCCAGCAGCGTAGTTTTAACAGGGGTGAACACTGAAGCTTTCTTT. Translation: CASSVVLTGVNTEAFF.

V usage is TRBV19 and J usage is TRBJ2-7; D not certain. V lost 8 bases, J lost 0 bases, and 14 bases lay in between. CDR3 size: 14 residues. Germline-derived CDR1 and CDR2 are LNHDA and SQIVND (reference sequence). CDR3 in amino acids: CASSQWGSSYEQYF. For the CDR3, the DNA is TGTGCCAGTTCCCAATGGGGTAGCTCCTACGAGCAGTACTTC.

This clone has more than one count but fewer than ten. The same CDR3 arises from other DNA sequences in this sample as well. The chain employs TRBV28 and TRBJ2-7, with a weak D call TRBD2 (5 bases). The CDR3 loop spans 11 amino acids. Germline V lookup: CDR1 MDHEN, CDR2 SYDVKM. The V end was cut by 5 bases, the J end by 4 bases, with 6 bases between. The CDR3 spells CASSPGYEQYF. The CDR3 nucleotides read TGTGCCAGCAGTCCGGGATACGAGCAGTACTTC. Together with reference TRBV28 and TRBJ2-7, the CDR3 gives the full variable domain: DVKVTQSSRYLVKRTGEKVFLECVQDMDHENMFWYRQDPGLGLRLIYFSYDVKMKEKGDIPEGYSVSREKKERFSLILESASTNQTSMYLCASSPGYEQYFGPGTRLTVT.

V is TRBV29-1 and J is TRBJ2-3; 8 bases line up with TRBD2. The V gene end was trimmed by 6 bases and the J gene end by 2 bases; junction bases not matched to a gene: 13. This CDR3 has 16 amino acids. In germline, CDR1 is SQVTM, CDR2 ANQGSEA. This CDR3 is CSVSGTRLSNTDTQYF. As DNA, the CDR3 is TGCAGCGTGTCCGGGACTAGGCTGTCAAACACAGATACGCAGTATTTT.

Written as DNA, the CDR3 is TGCGCCAGCAGCTTGGGACAGCAAGATACGCAGTATTTT. It encodes CASSLGQQDTQYF. The chain has TRBV5-1 and TRBJ2-3, with D possibly matching TRBD1 (5 bases). Germline loops: CDR1 SGHRS, CDR2 YFSETQ. With 0 bases removed from V and 5 bases from J, the gap between germline ends came to 7 bases. The CDR3 has 13 amino acids.

V is TRBV27 and J is TRBJ1-2; D is perhaps TRBD1 (5 bases). Germline V gene sequence: CDR1 MNHEY, CDR2 SMNVEV (reference sequence). The CDR3 spans 14 residues. The ends were cut back, 2 bases at V and 1 base at J, with 8 bases in the middle. The CDR3 DNA reads as TGTGCCAGCAGTTTACTGGGGGATAACTATGGCTACACCTTC. Translating gives CASSLLGDNYGYTF.

This clone has only one observation. This chain uses TRBV7-9 with TRBJ2-5, with 7 positions matching TRBD2. Germline V gives CDR1 SEHNR, CDR2 FQNEAQ (reference sequence). The CDR3 covers 14 residues. V shed 4 bases and J 4 bases; nucleotides not matched to a gene: 6. CDR3 sequence: CASSSAVAGETQYF. The CDR3 DNA reads TGTGCCAGCAGCTCAGCAGTAGCGGGAGAGACCCAGTACTTC.

The J gene is TRBJ2-1, the V gene TRBV10-1, with a weak D call TRBD2 (6 bases). The V gene's germline CDR1 is WNHNN and CDR2 SYGVQD (reference sequence). The CDR3 length is 15 residues. The V gene lost 0 bases and the J gene lost 8 bases, with 14 bases spanning the gap. CDR3 DNA sequence: TGCGCCAGCAGTGAGTCGGCGTCTAGCGATGATGAGCAGTTCTTC. This gives the protein CASSESASSDDEQFF.

V gene TRBV7-9 combines with J gene TRBJ1-5; D ambiguous. The CDR3 contains 15 residues. Germline V gene lookup returns CDR1 SEHNR and CDR2 FQNEAQ (reference sequence). Trimming left V 0 bases short and J 7 bases short, with 13 bases between. The CDR3 coding sequence is TGTGCCAGCAGCTTAGCGTGGCAGGATGACCAGCCCCAGCATTTT. Translated, it gives CASSLAWQDDQPQHF.

This sequence joins TRBV30 and TRBJ2-3; D is ambiguous. V was pared by 5 bases and J by 1 base, with 13 bases between. This CDR3 is 14 amino acids long. In germline, CDR1 is GTSNPN, CDR2 SVGIG (reference sequence). In DNA, the CDR3 is TGTGCCTGGGACTCGCTCCGAGGCACAGATACGCAGTATTTT. It codes for CAWDSLRGTDTQYF.

The genes are TRBV10-3 and TRBJ2-7; possibly TRBD1 or TRBD2 for D (5 bases each). The CDR3 consists of 14 residues. V dropped 6 bases and J dropped 3 bases, with 15 bases sitting between them. Germline V lookup: CDR1 ENHRY, CDR2 SYGVKD. The CDR3 sequence is CAIRNHRDGYEQYF. In nucleotides, the CDR3 is TGTGCCATCAGAAACCACCGGGACGGCTACGAGCAGTACTTC.

V and J are TRBV28 and TRBJ2-7; D gene ambiguous. Germline CDR1 MDHEN, CDR2 SYDVKM. CDR3 size: 13 residues. The V end was cut by 2 bases, the J end by 5 bases, with 10 bases between. The CDR3, as DNA: TGTGCCAGCAGTTTAAGAAATTCCAACGAGCAGTACTTC. Translation: CASSLRNSNEQYF.